The T cell receptor (beta chain) described here comes from a study of beta chain features in type 1 diabetes. Study summary: Taken together, all samples contributed around 100,000,000 examined sorted cells. Study observations and caveats: Patients' naive, central memory and regulatory TCRB repertoires appeared more alike than those of healthy donors. Among all four CD4+ subsets, Type 1 diabetes patients had TCRB CDR3s that were moderately but significantly shorter.

This clone was counted only a few times. What it recognizes is unknown. The isolated RNA, all of it, was reverse transcribed, so expressed TCRB transcripts were what got sequenced. Deep immunoSEQ sequencing covered naive, central memory and regulatory T cell samples. The protocol was immunoSEQ multiplex PCR, while the TCRdb copy is restricted to in-frame clones and leaves out a portion. The sample records a few hundred thousand clones, 9.6% being singletons. CD4+ naive, central memory, regulatory and stem cell-like memory cells were sorted via CD45RO/CCR7/CD25/CD127/CD95/CD27. The CDR3 runs to 13 residues. Germline loops: CDR1 SEHNR, CDR2 FQNEAQ (reference sequence). Losses at the gene ends were 11 bases for V and 2 bases for J; bases not matched to a gene: 7.

Sequencing was done on a sample of central memory CD4+ T cells from blood. V is TRBV7-9 and J is TRBJ2-7, with 9 bases that match TRBD2. The TCR originated in a man aged 25 to 45 with type 1 diabetes. The CDR3 nucleotides read TGTGCCGGGGAACTAGCGGGTACCTACGAGCAGTACTTC. This encodes CAGELAGTYEQYF.